This passage covers 9 T cell receptor beta chains from one sample sequenced in a study of blood T cell repertoires in COVID-19. Data came from immunoSEQ multiplex PCR; TCRdb stores just in-frame clones and leaves some out. The sample consists of around 260,000 clones, around 85% of them appearing once. The source material was peripheral blood. These receptors were obtained from a human donor with COVID-19, enrolled during active disease. The donor label of this sample is uncertain.

V usage is TRBV7-6 and J usage is TRBJ2-7; 7 bases match TRBD1. The CDR3 loop spans 18 amino acids. V gave up 2 bases and J gave up 1 base; unmatched junction bases: 14. Germline values: CDR1 SGHVS, CDR2 FNYEAQ. CDR3 DNA sequence: TGTGCCAGCAGCTTACCTAATATCGGAGCAGGGGGATCCTACGAGCAGTACTTC. Encoded protein: CASSLPNIGAGGSYEQYF.

The chain uses TRBV6-6 and TRBJ2-3; D perhaps matches TRBD2 (6 bases). Between the trimmed V and J ends, which lost 2 bases and 8 bases, there was a span of 14 bases. The CDR3 loop spans 14 amino acids. CDR1 is MNHNY, CDR2 SVGAGI, per germline (reference sequence). For the CDR3, the DNA is TGTGCCAGCAGTTACCCCATGGGGGGTACTACGCAGTATTTT. Protein product: CASSYPMGGTTQYF.

This chain uses TRBV6-5 with TRBJ1-6; a possible D gene is TRBD1 (6 bases). This CDR3 has 16 amino acids. The germline gives CDR1 MNHEY, CDR2 SVGAGI. The V and J ends lost 0 bases and 5 bases respectively, with 11 bases between them. CDR3 DNA sequence: TGTGCCAGCAGTTACTCTATTACAGGGAATAATTCACCCCTCCACTTT. Its protein product is CASSYSITGNNSPLHF.

The chain joins TRBV19 to TRBJ2-7, with 9 bases fitting TRBD2. In germline, CDR1 is LNHDA, CDR2 SQIVND (reference sequence). V gave up 7 bases and J gave up 5 bases; unmatched junction bases: 6. This CDR3 spans 13 amino acids. DNA for the CDR3: TGTGCCAGTACGGGACTAGCTGGCGACGAGCAGTACTTC. This sequence encodes CASTGLAGDEQYF.

The rearrangement links TRBV11-2 to TRBJ2-3, with 7 nucleotides matching TRBD2. This CDR3 is built from 17 residues. V dropped 5 bases and J dropped 2; count of bases not matched to a gene: 13. Germline lookup yields CDR1 SGHAT and CDR2 FQNNGV. The DNA of the CDR3 is TGTGCCAGCAGCCCTTCAGGCGGGAGTGCACCCACAGATACGCAGTATTTT. As protein: CASSPSGGSAPTDTQYF.

This chain links TRBV5-5 with TRBJ2-1, with TRBD1 identical over 9 bases. CDR1 SGHKS and CDR2 YYEKEE come from the germline V gene (reference sequence). J lost 8 bases, V lost 8 bases, and 8 bases had no gene match. The CDR3 is 13 residues long. CDR3 in amino acids: CASGTGTKDEQFF. The CDR3, as DNA: TGTGCCAGTGGGACAGGGACTAAAGATGAGCAGTTCTTC.

The chain employs TRBV19 and TRBJ2-1; TRBD2 might be the D (6 bases). V lost 3 bases and J lost 9, with 21 bases in between. CDR1 LNHDA and CDR2 SQIVND come from the germline V gene (reference sequence). There are 16 residues in the CDR3. CDR3 amino acids: CASSISGTPAVGEQFF. The CDR3 coding sequence is TGTGCCAGTAGTATCTCTGGGACTCCCGCAGTTGGTGAGCAGTTCTTC.

This chain joins TRBV28 and TRBJ2-2; 16 bases align to TRBD2. Germline V gene lookup returns CDR1 MDHEN and CDR2 SYDVKM. The CDR3 is 18 amino acids. J was trimmed by 6 bases and V by 6 bases; bases with no gene match: 10. CDR3: CASRGTSGRVLRAGELFF. DNA for the CDR3: TGTGCCAGCAGGGGGACTAGCGGGAGGGTTCTGAGGGCCGGGGAGCTGTTTTTT.

V and J are TRBV11-2 and TRBJ2-1; 9 positions match TRBD2. CDR3 length: 16 amino acids. The V and J ends lost 1 base and 6 bases, in that order; junction bases with no gene match: 7. Germline CDR1 and CDR2: SGHAT and FQNNGV. CDR3 nucleotide sequence: TGTGCCAGCAGCTTAGTAGCGGGAGCGTCCACCAATGAGCAGTTCTTC. It is translated as CASSLVAGASTNEQFF. Full variable domain (missing parts from reference TRBV11-2 and TRBJ2-1): EAGVAQSPRYKIIEKRQSVAFWCNPISGHATLYWYQQILGQGPKLLIQFQNNGVVDDSQLPKDRFSAERLKGVDSTLKIQPAKLEDSAVYLCASSLVAGASTNEQFFGPGTRLTVL.